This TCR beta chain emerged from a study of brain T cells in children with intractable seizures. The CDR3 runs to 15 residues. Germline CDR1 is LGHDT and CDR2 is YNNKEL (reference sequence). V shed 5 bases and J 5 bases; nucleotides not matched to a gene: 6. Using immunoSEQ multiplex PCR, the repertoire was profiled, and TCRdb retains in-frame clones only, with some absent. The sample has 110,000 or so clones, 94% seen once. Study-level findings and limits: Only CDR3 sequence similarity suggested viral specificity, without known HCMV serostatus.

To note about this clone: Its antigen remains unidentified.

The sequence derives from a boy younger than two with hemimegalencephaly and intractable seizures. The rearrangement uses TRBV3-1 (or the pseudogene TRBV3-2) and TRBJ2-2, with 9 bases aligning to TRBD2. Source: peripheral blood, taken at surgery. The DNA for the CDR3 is TGTGCCAGCAGCTACGAAGGACTAGCGACCGGGGAGCTGTTTTTT. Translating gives CASSYEGLATGELFF.